These T cell receptor beta chains were read from a single sample in a study of OX40 agonist ivuxolimab in advanced cancers. This table comes from immunoSEQ multiplex PCR, and its TCRdb copy is limited to in-frame clones, with some not included. Of roughly 96,000 clones in the sample, approximately 80% were seen once. Sequenced material: CD4+ or CD8+ T cells sorted from blood, taken in a trial of the OX40 agonist ivuxolimab. These receptors all come from an adult with an advanced solid tumor such as melanoma, head and neck, liver or kidney cancer. Each CDR3 is given with its conserved first and last residue. The D gene is left open where the match is weak. A clone size is listed for some rows: how often the clone was seen (once, few, many), or a class if it is expanded.

D gene	V gene	J gene	clone size	CDR3 DNA	CDR3 protein
.	TRBV2	TRBJ1-1	.	TGTGCCAGCAACCAGGGTAGCACTGAAGCTTTCTTT	CASNQGSTEAFF
.	TRBV7-3	TRBJ2-3	.	TGTGCCAGCAGCCAGACCGGGACCCTCGGGGGTACGCAGTATTTT	CASSQTGTLGGTQYF
TRBD2	TRBV7-8	TRBJ2-1	once	TGTGCCAGCAGTCCCGGGACTAGCGGTTACAATGAGCAGTTCTTC	CASSPGTSGYNEQFF
.	TRBV29-1	TRBJ1-1	.	TGCAGCGTTAGGGTACTGAACACTGAAGCTTTCTTT	CSVRVLNTEAFF
TRBD2	TRBV7-2	TRBJ2-3	few	TGTGCCAGCTTAGCGGGGGGCCCCATGAATACGCAGTATTTT	CASLAGGPMNTQYF
.	TRBV19	TRBJ2-1	.	TGTGCCAGTAGTAGTGGGGGCACCGACAATGAGCAGTTCTTC	CASSSGGTDNEQFF
.	TRBV29-1	TRBJ2-1	.	TGCAGCTCAACCCGGGACTTAACCTACAATGAGCAGTTCTTC	CSSTRDLTYNEQFF
.	TRBV7-2	TRBJ1-5	.	TGTGCCAGCAGCTTTGCGGGTCCCGGGAATCAGCCCCAGCATTTT	CASSFAGPGNQPQHF
.	TRBV27	TRBJ2-3	.	TGTGCCAGCAGTGATGGGACTTTCACAGATACGCAGTATTTT	CASSDGTFTDTQYF
TRBD1	TRBV9	TRBJ1-5	.	TGTGCCAGCAGCGTAGGAGGGGGCGAAAATCAGCCCCAGCATTTT	CASSVGGGENQPQHF
TRBD1	TRBV14	TRBJ1-4	.	TGTGCCAGCAGCCTGACCCTTCAGGGGGTTGGGGAAAAACTGTTTTTT	CASSLTLQGVGEKLFF
.	TRBV5-1	TRBJ1-1	few	TGCGCCAGCAGCTTGGACGCGGAAGCTTTCTTT	CASSLDAEAFF
.	TRBV6-1	TRBJ1-2	.	TGTGCCAGCAGTGAGGGACCCCCCGCTAACTATGGCTACACCTTC	CASSEGPPANYGYTF
.	TRBV4-2	TRBJ2-1	.	TGTGCCAGCAGCCAAGGAGGGAACAATGAGCAGTTCTTC	CASSQGGNNEQFF
.	TRBV18	TRBJ1-2	.	TGTGCCAGCTCAATCGAGGATTCTTATGGCTACACCTTC	CASSIEDSYGYTF
.	TRBV9	TRBJ1-3	.	TGTGCCAGCAGCCCCAACAGGGCCGGAAACACCATATATTTT	CASSPNRAGNTIYF
TRBD2	TRBV5-1	TRBJ2-7	few	TGCGCCAGCAGCTTGGACGGCGGGGGGGTCCTCGAGCAGTACTTC	CASSLDGGGVLEQYF
.	TRBV6-4	TRBJ2-6	.	TGTGCCAGCAGTGACTCAACCAGCGGCTCTGGGGCCAACGTCCTGACTTTC	CASSDSTSGSGANVLTF
.	TRBV5-4	TRBJ2-7	.	TGTGCCAGCAGCTTGGTTGGGACGTACGAGCAGTACTTC	CASSLVGTYEQYF
.	TRBV7-9	TRBJ1-1	.	TGTGCCAGCAGCTTCACAGGGGAAGCTTTCTTT	CASSFTGEAFF
.	TRBV7-9	TRBJ2-7	.	TGTGCCAGCAGCTTAGAGAGGGGCCTCTCCTACGAGCAGTACTTC	CASSLERGLSYEQYF
.	TRBV19	TRBJ2-5	.	TGTGCCAGTAGTCCCTCGGACCCAGGGAGTGAGACCCAGTACTTC	CASSPSDPGSETQYF
.	TRBV7-2	TRBJ1-2	.	TGTGCCAGCAGCGCCAGGGATATGTATGGCTACACCTTC	CASSARDMYGYTF
TRBD2	TRBV10-3	TRBJ2-3	.	TGTGCCATCAGTGAGATGGGGAAGGCGGGAGCAGATACGCAGTATTTT	CAISEMGKAGADTQYF
.	TRBV19	TRBJ1-5	.	TGTGCCAGTAGTAGTGGCGGGGCTAGCAATCAGCCCCAGCATTTT	CASSSGGASNQPQHF
TRBD2	TRBV7-2	TRBJ2-1	once	TGTGCCAGCAGCTTTACCCAGCGGGGTGGGTATGAGCAGTTCTTC	CASSFTQRGGYEQFF
TRBD1	TRBV19	TRBJ2-6	.	TGTGCCAGTAGTATACGCCGGACAGGGGGAAGCTCTGGGGCCAACGTCCTGACTTTC	CASSIRRTGGSSGANVLTF
TRBD1	TRBV5-8	TRBJ1-2	.	TGTGCCAGCAGCCCTACGATCCGGACAGGGAAAGTCTTC	CASSPTIRTGKVF
TRBD1	TRBV29-1	TRBJ2-4	.	TGCAGCGCCTTTACCCCGGGACAGGCGCCGAACTTC	CSAFTPGQAPNF
.	TRBV9	TRBJ2-2	.	TGTGCCAGCAGCGTAGAGGCAGGGGCGAACACCGGGGAGCTGTTTTTT	CASSVEAGANTGELFF
.	TRBV2	TRBJ2-7	.	TGTGCCAGCAGAGAACAGGTAGCCTACGAGCAGTACTTC	CASREQVAYEQYF
.	TRBV27	TRBJ1-2	few	TGTGCCAGCAGTCCCGCCGATGGCTACACCTTC	CASSPADGYTF
TRBD1	TRBV5-1	TRBJ1-2	.	TGCGCCAGCAGCGAGCCGGGACAGGGTGGCTATGGCTACACCTTC	CASSEPGQGGYGYTF
TRBD2	TRBV27	TRBJ2-5	.	TGTGCCAGCAGTCCCCCGGGACTAGAGGTTACAGAGACCCAGTACTTC	CASSPPGLEVTETQYF
.	TRBV27	TRBJ2-6	.	TGTGCCAGCACCCCGACGGTCCGGTTATCTGGGGCCAACGTCCTGACTTTC	CASTPTVRLSGANVLTF
.	TRBV10-2	TRBJ1-2	.	TGCGCCAGCAGTGAGGGACTAGGGGTCTATGGCTACACCTTC	CASSEGLGVYGYTF
TRBD1	TRBV15	TRBJ2-5	.	TGTGCCACCAGCAGAGCTACCGGGACAGGGCTCCAAGAGACCCAGTACTTC	CATSRATGTGLQETQYF
.	TRBV19	TRBJ1-3	.	TGTGCCAGTAGTAGGGAGACAGCGCCTGGAAACACCATATATTTT	CASSRETAPGNTIYF
.	TRBV2	TRBJ2-7	.	TGTGCCAGCAAGAGGGAATCGGCGGAGACCTACGAGCAGTACTTC	CASKRESAETYEQYF
TRBD1	TRBV7-9	TRBJ1-2	.	TGTGCCAGCAGCCCACAGGGGGGTGGCTACACCTTC	CASSPQGGGYTF
TRBD1	TRBV7-9	TRBJ2-1	.	TGTGCCAGCACCCGTAGACAGGGGTCGGCAAACAATGAGCAGTTCTTC	CASTRRQGSANNEQFF
TRBD1	TRBV29-1	TRBJ1-2	few	TGCAGCGTTGGGACAGGGTCGAGCTATGGCTACACCTTC	CSVGTGSSYGYTF
.	TRBV6-5	TRBJ1-2	.	TGTGCCAGCAGTTACATCGGCAGGAGCTATGGCTACACCTTC	CASSYIGRSYGYTF
TRBD1	TRBV4-2	TRBJ1-4	few	TGTGCCAGCAGCCAAGGGTGGGACAGCTCTAATGAAAAACTGTTTTTT	CASSQGWDSSNEKLFF
TRBD1	TRBV7-3	TRBJ1-2	.	TGTGCCAGCAGCCCCGGACAGGGGAAGTTTGGCTACACCTTC	CASSPGQGKFGYTF
.	TRBV4-1	TRBJ2-7	.	TGCGCCAGCAGCCAAGATAAGAGACGGGACTACGAGCAGTACTTC	CASSQDKRRDYEQYF
.	TRBV2	TRBJ1-1	.	TGTGCTAGCAGTGTTACTGAAGCTTTCTTT	CASSVTEAFF
.	TRBV5-4	TRBJ2-2	.	TGTGCCAGCAGAGCCGACCGGCTAGGGGAGCTGTTTTTT	CASRADRLGELFF
TRBD2	TRBV9	TRBJ2-3	.	TGTGCCAGCAGTTTTAGCGGGGGGGCGGTAGATACGCAGTATTTT	CASSFSGGAVDTQYF
TRBD1	TRBV29-1	TRBJ2-5	.	TGCAGCGTACACAGGGGGCGAGAGACCCAGTACTTC	CSVHRGRETQYF
.	TRBV27	TRBJ2-2	.	TGTGCCAGCTCCTCCGCAGGGGCCAACGGGGAGCTGTTTTTT	CASSSAGANGELFF
TRBD2	TRBV5-4	TRBJ2-3	.	TGTGCCAGCAGTTCGGGACTAGCGGGGTATCAAGATACGCAGTATTTT	CASSSGLAGYQDTQYF
TRBD1	TRBV6-5	TRBJ1-4	.	TGTGCCAGACTACAGGGGGCTGAGGAAAAACTGTTTTTT	CARLQGAEEKLFF
.	TRBV30	TRBJ1-2	.	TGTGCCTGGAGCTCGGACATTTTCGCTGGCTACACCTTC	CAWSSDIFAGYTF
.	TRBV5-3	TRBJ2-1	once	TGTGCCAGAAGCAAATTCCTTTGGAGCTCCTACAATGAGCAGTTCTTC	CARSKFLWSSYNEQFF
.	TRBV30	TRBJ1-1	.	TGTGCCTGGAGTGTTGGGTTGAACACTGAAGCTTTCTTT	CAWSVGLNTEAFF
TRBD1	TRBV7-8	TRBJ1-1	.	TGTGCCAGCTCCAGCCGGGACAGAACTGAAGCTTTCTTT	CASSSRDRTEAFF
.	TRBV7-9	TRBJ1-4	.	TGTGCCAGCGGTACCGAGGGCCCCGGCGAAAAACTGTTTTTT	CASGTEGPGEKLFF
.	TRBV2	TRBJ2-3	.	TGTGCCTTGGGCTGGGGCAACACAGATACGCAGTATTTT	CALGWGNTDTQYF
.	TRBV18	TRBJ2-1	.	TGTGCCAGCTCACAACAAGGATCCTACAATGAGCAGTTCTTC	CASSQQGSYNEQFF